This T cell receptor beta chain was recovered during a study of T cells after yellow fever vaccination. This clonotype occurred many times. Whole-study results and caveats: The secondary response peaked faster, at day 5 versus 15, but was weaker.

TCRdb processed the 5' RACE reads anew with MiXCR; each CDR3 protein has one entry. The table shows roughly 56,000 distinct CDR3 sequences, with approximately 5.7% occurring only once. This CDR3 spans 14 amino acids. Trimming removed 0 bases from V and 2 bases from J, with 9 bases in between. Germline lookup yields CDR1 SGHKS and CDR2 YYEKEE (reference sequence). The sample was PBMCs, either bulk or a sorted T-cell subset (CD4+, CD8+, memory, or dextramer-sorted; not recorded which), taken on the day of the yellow fever booster vaccination. This chain joins TRBV5-5 and TRBJ2-7, with a possible D match to TRBD2 (5 bases). This receptor was identified in a man younger than 30 who received the YFV17D yellow fever vaccine. The CDR3 loop is CASSLAGKTYEQYF. The CDR3 DNA is TGTGCCAGCAGCTTGGCGGGGAAAACCTACGAGCAGTACTTC.